This entry describes one T cell receptor beta chain. This clonotype showed up just a few times. It lacks a known antigen. The record has no base qualities; no much larger clone is one base away. Reads for this sample came from an Illumina HiSeq 2500. Quantitative 5'-RACE with molecular barcodes was used to prepare TCR beta libraries. The published analysis was carried out like this. A new computational method based on a probabilistic model of VDJ rearrangement was used to identify disease-linked TCR variants. TCRdb cleaned the public reads at Q25 with fastp, built clones with MiXCR and kept in-frame beta chains. CDR3 protein duplicates are merged, each entry listing the most common genes and DNA. In this record, the V and J calls reflect TCRdb's handling and not the investigators' own analysis. This sample comprises approximately 540,000 distinct CDR3 sequences, over 9.5% of them detected only once. Of the sample, approximately 6.2% falls within the top ten clones.

CDR1 and CDR2 are drawn from the germline V gene: SGHTA, FQGNSA. V is pared back by 1 base and J by 6 bases, with 13 bases lying between the germline termini. The CDR3 spans 14 residues, from the cysteine through the valine. Only CDR3 DNA remains: 42 bases, in frame from the first base. This sample was taken from a study of CD8 T cells in ankylosing spondylitis (dated 2017 in TCRdb). About the full investigation: T cell receptor beta repertoires were profiled in healthy donors and ankylosing spondylitis patients so that disease-linked TCR variants could be found. Samples of peripheral blood were taken, and for ankylosing spondylitis patients, synovial fluid was collected as well. In total, the full study cohort was made up of some 100 healthy donors and approximately 27 ankylosing spondylitis patients.

The paper as a whole reports these results and caveats: According to the report, matched synovial fluid samples from ankylosing spondylitis patients were significantly enriched for the disease-linked clones. Blood from ankylosing spondylitis patients appeared to be characterized by a TCR beta motif made up of under ten highly homologous amino acid variants. A CD8+ phenotype was shown by the disease-linked clones, which were found at relatively low frequencies in peripheral blood. Some motif variants had previously been reported in the synovial fluid and blood of reactive arthritis patients, which suggests shared mechanisms of disease initiation.

The sequence came from a male donor with ankylosing spondylitis. The sample was blood, either unsorted or a sorted T cell fraction (not recorded which). Recombination linked TRBV7-2 to TRBJ2-7; the D region may be TRBD1 or TRBD2, each matching 5 bases equally. This receptor has the CDR3 CASSLVSGTGEQYV. The nucleotide sequence reads as follows: TGTGCCAGCAGCTTAGTTTCCGGGACCGGCGAGCAGTACGTC.